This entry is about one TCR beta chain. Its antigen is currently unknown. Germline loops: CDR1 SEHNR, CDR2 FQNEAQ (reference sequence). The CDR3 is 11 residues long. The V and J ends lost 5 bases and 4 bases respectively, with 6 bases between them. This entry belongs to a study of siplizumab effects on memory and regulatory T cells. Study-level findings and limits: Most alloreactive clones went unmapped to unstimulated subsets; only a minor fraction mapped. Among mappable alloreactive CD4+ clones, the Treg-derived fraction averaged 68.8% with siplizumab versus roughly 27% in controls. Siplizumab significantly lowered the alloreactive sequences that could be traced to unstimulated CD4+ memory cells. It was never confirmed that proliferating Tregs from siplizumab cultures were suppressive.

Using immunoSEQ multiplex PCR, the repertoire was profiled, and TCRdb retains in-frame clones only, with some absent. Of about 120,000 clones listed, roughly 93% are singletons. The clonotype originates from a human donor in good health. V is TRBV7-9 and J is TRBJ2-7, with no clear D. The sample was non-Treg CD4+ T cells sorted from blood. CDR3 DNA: TGTGCCAGCAGCGCGAGGTACGAGCAGTACTTC. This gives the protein CASSARYEQYF.